Listed below are T cell receptor beta chains from one sample, sequenced in a study of radiotherapy plus CTLA-4 blockade in lung cancer. Data came from immunoSEQ multiplex PCR; TCRdb stores just in-frame clones and leaves some out. The sample contains tens of thousands of clones, 79% of which appear only once. The source was peripheral blood, collected from a patient treated with radiotherapy plus ipilimumab. All receptors derive from a human donor with non-small cell lung cancer who had a complete response to radiotherapy plus ipilimumab. Each CDR3 is given with its conserved first and last residue. D genes are given only for firm matches. For some rows the clone size is stated as once, few or many, or as a class when expanded; others skip it.

j_call clone_size v_call d_call cdr3_nt cdr3_aa
TRBJ2-1 once TRBV5-1 TRBD2 TGCGCCAGCAGCTTCGCCGGGGGGTATACTGAGCAGTTCTTC CASSFAGGYTEQFF
TRBJ1-2 NA TRBV30 NA TGTGCCTGGAGGCCCGGTCGACGATCTTATGGCTACACCTTC CAWRPGRRSYGYTF
TRBJ2-6 NA TRBV5-1 NA TGCGCCAGCAGCTTCTCTAAATTCGGTGGGGCCAACGTCCTGACTTTC CASSFSKFGGANVLTF
TRBJ1-2 NA TRBV23-1 TRBD1 TGCGCCAGCAGTCAATACAGGGGTGGCTACACCTTC CASSQYRGGYTF
TRBJ2-7 few TRBV19 NA TGTGCCAGTAGTATCTTTGGCAGGGCGTCCTACGAGCAGTACTTC CASSIFGRASYEQYF
TRBJ2-7 NA TRBV20-1 TRBD2 TGCAGTGCAGGGACTAGCGAAGAGCAGTACTTC CSAGTSEEQYF
TRBJ2-7 NA TRBV28 NA TGTGCCAGCAGTTTCTACCCCTACGAGCAGTACTTC CASSFYPYEQYF
TRBJ1-1 NA TRBV4-1 NA TGCGCCAGCAGCCGAGAGGGCTTGAACACTGAAGCTTTCTTT CASSREGLNTEAFF
TRBJ1-1 NA TRBV7-2 NA TGTGCCAGCAGCGACAGGACAGCCTTGAACACTGAAGCTTTCTTT CASSDRTALNTEAFF
TRBJ1-2 NA TRBV7-2 TRBD1 TGTGCCAGCAGTAATGACAGGGCCACGACGGGCTACACCTTC CASSNDRATTGYTF
TRBJ2-1 once TRBV2 NA TGTGCCAGCAGTGAACGAGGACAGAAGGGCCCTGAGCAGTTCTTC CASSERGQKGPEQFF
TRBJ2-1 NA TRBV7-2 NA TGTGCCAGCAGCCCAGGTGAGTATGAGCAGTTCTTC CASSPGEYEQFF
TRBJ2-7 NA TRBV11-3 NA TGTGCCAGCAGCTTAGGACCTGGGACGGACTTC CASSLGPGTDF
TRBJ2-1 NA TRBV2 NA TGTGCCAGCATGTCGCGGACAGCTTACAATGAGCAGTTCTTC CASMSRTAYNEQFF
TRBJ2-2 NA TRBV10-2 TRBD1 TGCGCCAGCAGTTATACAGGGGCAACCGGGGAGCTGTTTTTT CASSYTGATGELFF
TRBJ1-3 NA TRBV5-1 NA TGCGCCAGCACTGGACTCTCTGGAAACACCATATATTTT CASTGLSGNTIYF
TRBJ1-3 NA TRBV6-5 NA TGTGCCAGCAGTTACGACCACAGGGTTTCTGGAAACACCATATATTTT CASSYDHRVSGNTIYF
TRBJ2-7 NA TRBV27 NA TGTGCCAGCAGTTTCCAGGTCTCCTACGAGCAGTACTTC CASSFQVSYEQYF
TRBJ1-1 NA TRBV6-5 NA TGTGCCAGCGGACTGACCGGGGGCACTGAAGCTTTCTTT CASGLTGGTEAFF
TRBJ1-4 NA TRBV7-9 TRBD1 TGTGCCAGCAGCTTACAGACAGGGCCCTATGAAAAACTGTTTTTT CASSLQTGPYEKLFF
TRBJ1-2 NA TRBV5-1 NA TGCGCCAGCAGCTGGACAAGCCCTCCTAACTATGGCTACACCTTC CASSWTSPPNYGYTF
TRBJ1-5 NA TRBV7-2 NA TGTGCCAGCAGCCCAGGGATCAATCAGCCCCAGCATTTT CASSPGINQPQHF
TRBJ1-5 NA TRBV6-6 NA TGTGCCAGCACTCGGGGGAAGAATCAGCCCCAGCATTTT CASTRGKNQPQHF
TRBJ2-1 NA TRBV7-2 TRBD2 TGTGCCAGCAGCCTTGGGACTAATTCTCATGAGCAGTTCTTC CASSLGTNSHEQFF
TRBJ2-1 few TRBV4-3 TRBD1 TGCGCCAGCAGCCAAAACGCCAGGGGGTCCTCCTACAATGAGCAGTTCTTC CASSQNARGSSYNEQFF
TRBJ1-3 NA TRBV7-9 TRBD1 TGTGCCAGCAGCTTGTCCCAGGGGGCGCGGTATAGAAACACCATATATTTT CASSLSQGARYRNTIYF
TRBJ1-4 once TRBV7-8 NA TGCGCCAGCAGCTTGGGGGAGGGTGAAAAACTGTTTTTT CASSLGEGEKLFF
TRBJ1-2 NA TRBV30 NA TGTGCCTGGAGTGTACGGGGCTGGACCTCTGGCTACACCTTC CAWSVRGWTSGYTF
TRBJ1-3 few TRBV6-1 NA TGTGCCAGCAGTGCCGGGGACTCTCCCGGTAAGAGAAACACCATATATTTT CASSAGDSPGKRNTIYF
TRBJ2-5 few TRBV5-1 NA TGCGCCAGCAGCCAATCCGGGACCCAGGGGTACGAGACCCAGTACTTC CASSQSGTQGYETQYF
TRBJ2-5 NA TRBV7-9 NA TGTGCCAGCAGCTTAGCGCCGGGACGGGAAAGGGAGACCCAGTACTTC CASSLAPGRERETQYF
TRBJ1-1 NA TRBV4-3 NA TGCGCCAGCAGCCAAGTGCAGGGGCCCCCCATGGACACTGAAGCTTTCTTT CASSQVQGPPMDTEAFF
TRBJ2-1 NA TRBV27 TRBD2 TGTGCCAGCAGTCGGTTTAGCGGGATAGCCAATGAGCAGTTCTTC CASSRFSGIANEQFF
TRBJ1-5 few TRBV5-8 NA TGTGCCAGCAGCCGATTAAATCAGCCCCAGCATTTT CASSRLNQPQHF
TRBJ2-7 NA TRBV6-5 TRBD2 TGTGCCAGCAGTTACGGGCCTAGCGGGGGCTACGAGCAGTACTTC CASSYGPSGGYEQYF
TRBJ2-1 NA TRBV9 NA TGTGCCAGCAGCGTAGAAACTCGAAATGAGCAGTTCTTC CASSVETRNEQFF
TRBJ2-3 NA TRBV10-1 TRBD1 TGCGCCAGCAGAAGGGACAGGGGGCAGGGGGGAGATACGCAGTATTTT CASRRDRGQGGDTQYF
TRBJ1-2 NA TRBV18 TRBD1 TGTGCCAGCTCCTCCAACCAGGGGGATGGCTACACCTTC CASSSNQGDGYTF
TRBJ1-2 NA TRBV5-8 NA TGTGCCAGCAGACCTATGGGAGGCAGAGATGGCTACACCTTC CASRPMGGRDGYTF
TRBJ1-5 NA TRBV6-5 TRBD1 TGTGCCAGCAGTCAAGACAGGGAAGGAAGGCAGCCCCAGCATTTT CASSQDREGRQPQHF
TRBJ1-2 NA TRBV4-3 NA TGCGCCAGCAGCCAGGGGGGGGACAATGCTAACTATGGCTACACCTTC CASSQGGDNANYGYTF
TRBJ2-3 NA TRBV7-8 TRBD2 TGTGCCAGCAGCTTGCTACCCGGGACTAGTAAGACAGATACGCAGTATTTT CASSLLPGTSKTDTQYF
TRBJ1-1 few TRBV19 TRBD1 TGTGCCAGTAGTATAACAGGGGACACTGAAGCTTTCTTT CASSITGDTEAFF
TRBJ1-5 NA TRBV5-1 NA TGCGCCAGCAGTAGGGGGGTCAATCAGCCCCAGCATTTT CASSRGVNQPQHF
TRBJ1-2 NA TRBV2 NA TGTGCCAGTCACGTACAGACTAACTATGGCTACACCTTC CASHVQTNYGYTF
TRBJ2-1 NA TRBV10-1 NA TGCGCCAGCAGTGAGTCTTTGGTGTACAATGAGCAGTTCTTC CASSESLVYNEQFF
TRBJ1-1 NA TRBV19 TRBD1 TGTGCCAGTACCCTGGGACAGCTGGGGACTGAAGCTTTCTTT CASTLGQLGTEAFF
TRBJ2-3 NA TRBV11-3 TRBD2 TGTGCCAGCAGCCCCACTAGCGGGGTAACGCAGTATTTT CASSPTSGVTQYF
TRBJ2-1 NA TRBV7-2 TRBD1 TGTGCCAGCAGCCGGGACAGCACCTACAATGAGCAGTTCTTC CASSRDSTYNEQFF
TRBJ1-4 NA TRBV9 TRBD1 TGTGCCAGCAGCCCCATGGGACAGGGTCATAATGAAAAACTGTTTTTT CASSPMGQGHNEKLFF
TRBJ2-7 NA TRBV11-2 NA TGTGCCAGCAGCTTAGAGGTCGGTAGCTCCTACGAGCAGTACTTC CASSLEVGSSYEQYF
TRBJ1-4 NA TRBV19 NA TGTGCCAGTATCGGGGCAACTAATGAAAAACTGTTTTTT CASIGATNEKLFF
TRBJ2-3 NA TRBV11-2 NA TGTGCCAGCAGCACCGGGACTTCCCTAACTAGCACAGATACGCAGTATTTT CASSTGTSLTSTDTQYF
TRBJ1-4 NA TRBV7-2 NA TGTGCCAGCAGCTTAGGACCGGGACGACGGGAAAAACTGTTTTTT CASSLGPGRREKLFF
TRBJ1-2 few TRBV5-1 NA TGCGCCAGCAGCCAGGACAGTTCGCGCGGCTACACCTTC CASSQDSSRGYTF